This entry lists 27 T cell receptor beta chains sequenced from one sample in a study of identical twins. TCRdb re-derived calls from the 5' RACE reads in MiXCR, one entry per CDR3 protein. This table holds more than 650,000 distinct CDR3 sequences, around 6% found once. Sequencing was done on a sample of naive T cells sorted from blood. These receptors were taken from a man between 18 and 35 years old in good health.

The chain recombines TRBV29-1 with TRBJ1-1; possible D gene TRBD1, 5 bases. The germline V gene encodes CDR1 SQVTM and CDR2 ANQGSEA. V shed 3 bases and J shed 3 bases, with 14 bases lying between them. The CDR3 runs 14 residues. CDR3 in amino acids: CSVERGSSYTEAFF. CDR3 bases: TGCAGCGTTGAGAGGGGATCGAGTTACACTGAAGCTTTCTTT. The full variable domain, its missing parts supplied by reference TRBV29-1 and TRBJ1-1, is SAVISQKPSRDICQRGTSLTIQCQVDSQVTMMFWYRQQPGQSLTLIATANQGSEATYESGFVIDKFPISRPNLTFSTLTVSNMSPEDSSIYLCSVERGSSYTEAFFGQGTRLTVV.

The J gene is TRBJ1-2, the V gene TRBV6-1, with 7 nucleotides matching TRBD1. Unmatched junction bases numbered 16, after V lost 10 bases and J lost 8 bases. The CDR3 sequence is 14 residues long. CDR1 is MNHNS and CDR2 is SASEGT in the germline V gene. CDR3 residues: CATGGILASVGYTF. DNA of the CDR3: TGTGCCACAGGGGGTATCTTGGCTTCGGTAGGCTACACCTTC.

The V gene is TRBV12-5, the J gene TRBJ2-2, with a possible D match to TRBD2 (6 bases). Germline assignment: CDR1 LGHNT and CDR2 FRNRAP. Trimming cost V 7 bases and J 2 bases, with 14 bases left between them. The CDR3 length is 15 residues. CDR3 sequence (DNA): TGTGCTAGTGCCCTATTGGGGGGTAACACCGGGGAGCTGTTTTTT. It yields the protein CASALLGGNTGELFF.

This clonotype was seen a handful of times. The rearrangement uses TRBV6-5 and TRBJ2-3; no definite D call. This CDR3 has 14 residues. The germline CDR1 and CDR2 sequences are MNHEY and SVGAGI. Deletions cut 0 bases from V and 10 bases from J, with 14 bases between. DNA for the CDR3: TGTGCCAGCAGTTACTCAGCAGGTTCAGGTGCGCAGTATTTT. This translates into CASSYSAGSGAQYF.

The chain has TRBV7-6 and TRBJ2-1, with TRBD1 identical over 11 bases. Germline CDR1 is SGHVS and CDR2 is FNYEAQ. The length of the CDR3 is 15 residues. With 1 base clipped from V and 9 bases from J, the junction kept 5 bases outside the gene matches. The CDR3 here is CASSLEGQGDSEQFF. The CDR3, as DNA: TGTGCCAGCAGCTTAGAGGGACAGGGGGACAGTGAGCAGTTCTTC.

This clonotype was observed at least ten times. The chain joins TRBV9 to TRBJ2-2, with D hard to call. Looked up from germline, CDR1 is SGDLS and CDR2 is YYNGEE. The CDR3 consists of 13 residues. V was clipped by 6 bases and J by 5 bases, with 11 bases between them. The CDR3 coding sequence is TGTGCCAGCAAGGTCGGAAGTACCGGGGAGCTGTTTTTT. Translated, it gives CASKVGSTGELFF.

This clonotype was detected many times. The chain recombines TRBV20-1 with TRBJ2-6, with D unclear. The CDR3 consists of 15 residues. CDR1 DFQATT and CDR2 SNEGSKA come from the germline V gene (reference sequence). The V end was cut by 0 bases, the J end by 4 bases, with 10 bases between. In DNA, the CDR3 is TGCAGTGCTAGAGATCGACTCCTCGGGGCCAACGTCCTGACTTTC. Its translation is CSARDRLLGANVLTF.

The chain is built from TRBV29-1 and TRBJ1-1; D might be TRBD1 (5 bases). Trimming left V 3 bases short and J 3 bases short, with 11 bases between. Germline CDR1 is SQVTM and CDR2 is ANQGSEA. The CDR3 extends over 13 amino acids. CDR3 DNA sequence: TGCAGCGTTGAGGGGCGGCTCGACACTGAAGCTTTCTTT. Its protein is CSVEGRLDTEAFF.

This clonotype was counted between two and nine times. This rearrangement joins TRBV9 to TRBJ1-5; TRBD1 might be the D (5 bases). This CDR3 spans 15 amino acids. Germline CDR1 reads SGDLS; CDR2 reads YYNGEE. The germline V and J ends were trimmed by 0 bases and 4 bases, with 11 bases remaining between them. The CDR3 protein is CASSVDAGTNQPQHF. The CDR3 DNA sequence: TGTGCCAGCAGCGTAGATGCGGGGACTAATCAGCCCCAGCATTTT.

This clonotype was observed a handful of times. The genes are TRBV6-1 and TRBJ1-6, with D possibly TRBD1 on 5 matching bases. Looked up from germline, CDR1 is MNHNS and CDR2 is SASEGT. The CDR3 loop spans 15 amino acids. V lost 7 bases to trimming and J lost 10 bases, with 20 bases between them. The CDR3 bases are TGTGCCAGCACCGGGGCAGGGAATGGCGGATCACCCCTCCACTTT. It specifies CASTGAGNGGSPLHF.

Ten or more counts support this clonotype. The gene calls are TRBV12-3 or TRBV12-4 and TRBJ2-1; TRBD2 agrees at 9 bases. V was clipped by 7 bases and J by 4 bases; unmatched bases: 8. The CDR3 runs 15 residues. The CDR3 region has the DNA TGTGCCAGCAAGCGGGGGGAAGCCGGTTACAATGAGCAGTTCTTC. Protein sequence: CASKRGEAGYNEQFF.

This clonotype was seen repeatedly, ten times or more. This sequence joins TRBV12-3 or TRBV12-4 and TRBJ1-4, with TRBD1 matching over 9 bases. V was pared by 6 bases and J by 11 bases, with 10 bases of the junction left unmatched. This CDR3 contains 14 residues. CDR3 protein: CASRAPGQGGKLFF. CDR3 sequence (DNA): TGTGCCAGCAGGGCTCCGGGACAGGGAGGTAAACTGTTTTTT.

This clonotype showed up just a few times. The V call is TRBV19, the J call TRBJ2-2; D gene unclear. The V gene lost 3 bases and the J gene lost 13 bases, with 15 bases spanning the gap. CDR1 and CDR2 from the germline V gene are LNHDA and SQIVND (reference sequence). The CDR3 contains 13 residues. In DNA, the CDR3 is TGTGCCAGTAGTATCACCGACGGATCGGGGCTGTTTTTT. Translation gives CASSITDGSGLFF.

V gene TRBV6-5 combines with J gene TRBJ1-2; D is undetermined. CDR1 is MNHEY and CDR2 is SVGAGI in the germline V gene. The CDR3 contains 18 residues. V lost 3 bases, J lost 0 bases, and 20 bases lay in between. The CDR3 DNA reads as TGTGCCAGCAGTTATGGATTTCGGGGATCCTTCGCTAACTATGGCTACACCTTC. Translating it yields CASSYGFRGSFANYGYTF.

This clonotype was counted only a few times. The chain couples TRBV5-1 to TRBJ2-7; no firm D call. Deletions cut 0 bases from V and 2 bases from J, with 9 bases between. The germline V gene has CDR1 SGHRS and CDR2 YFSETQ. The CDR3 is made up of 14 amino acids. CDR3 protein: CASSLGDQTYEQYF. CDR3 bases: TGCGCCAGCAGCTTGGGGGATCAAACCTACGAGCAGTACTTC.

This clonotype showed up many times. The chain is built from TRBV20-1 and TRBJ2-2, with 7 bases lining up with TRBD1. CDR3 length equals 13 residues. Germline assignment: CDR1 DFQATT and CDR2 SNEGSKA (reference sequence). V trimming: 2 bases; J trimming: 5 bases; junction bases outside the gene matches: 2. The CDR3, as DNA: TGCAGTGCTAGACCAGGGGGAACCGGGGAGCTGTTTTTT. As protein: CSARPGGTGELFF.

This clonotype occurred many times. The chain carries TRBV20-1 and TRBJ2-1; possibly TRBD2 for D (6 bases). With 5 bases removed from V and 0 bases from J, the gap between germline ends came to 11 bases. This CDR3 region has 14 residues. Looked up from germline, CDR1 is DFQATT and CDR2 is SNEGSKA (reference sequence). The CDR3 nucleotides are TGCAGTGCTGGAACGACTAGCTCCTACAATGAGCAGTTCTTC. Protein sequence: CSAGTTSSYNEQFF.

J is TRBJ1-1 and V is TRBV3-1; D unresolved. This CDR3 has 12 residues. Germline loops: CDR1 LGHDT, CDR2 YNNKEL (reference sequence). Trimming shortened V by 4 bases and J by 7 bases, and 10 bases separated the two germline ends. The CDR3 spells CASSRGRHEAFF. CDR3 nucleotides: TGTGCCAGCAGCCGAGGACGGCATGAAGCTTTCTTT.

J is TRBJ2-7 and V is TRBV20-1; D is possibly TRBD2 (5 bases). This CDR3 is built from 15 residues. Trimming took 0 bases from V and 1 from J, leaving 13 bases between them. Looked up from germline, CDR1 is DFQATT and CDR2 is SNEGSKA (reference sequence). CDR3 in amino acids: CSARDYGVLSYEQYF. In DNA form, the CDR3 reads TGCAGTGCTAGAGATTACGGGGTGCTTTCCTACGAGCAGTACTTC.

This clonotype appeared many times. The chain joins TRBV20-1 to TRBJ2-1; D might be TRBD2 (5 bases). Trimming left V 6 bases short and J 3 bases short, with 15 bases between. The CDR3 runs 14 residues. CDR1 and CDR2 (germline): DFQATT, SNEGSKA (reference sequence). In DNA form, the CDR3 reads TGCAGTGCCCAGAGTGGGAGAGGCTACAATGAGCAGTTCTTC. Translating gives CSAQSGRGYNEQFF.

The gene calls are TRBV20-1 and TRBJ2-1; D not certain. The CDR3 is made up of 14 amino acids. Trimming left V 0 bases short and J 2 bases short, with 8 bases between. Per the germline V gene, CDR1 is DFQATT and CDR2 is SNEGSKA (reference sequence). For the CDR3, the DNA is TGCAGTGCTAGAGATGATAGTCCCTACAATGAGCAGTTCTTC. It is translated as CSARDDSPYNEQFF.

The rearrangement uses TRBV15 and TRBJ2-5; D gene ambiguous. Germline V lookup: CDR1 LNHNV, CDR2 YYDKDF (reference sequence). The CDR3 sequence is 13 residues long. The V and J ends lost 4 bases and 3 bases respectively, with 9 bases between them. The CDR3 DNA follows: TGTGCCACCAGCACACCCCGAGAAGAGACCCAGTACTTC. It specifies CATSTPREETQYF.

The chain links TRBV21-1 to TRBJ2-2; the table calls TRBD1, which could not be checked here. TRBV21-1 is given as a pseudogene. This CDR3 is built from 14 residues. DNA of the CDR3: TGTGCCACTCCCCGGGACAGGGTCATGAGGGAGCTGTTTTTT. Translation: CATPRDRVMRELFF.

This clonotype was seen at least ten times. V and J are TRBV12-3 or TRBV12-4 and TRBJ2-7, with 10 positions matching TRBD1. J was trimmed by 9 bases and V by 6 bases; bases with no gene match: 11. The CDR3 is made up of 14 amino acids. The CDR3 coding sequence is TGTGCCAGCAGCTTGGACAGGGGGTGGGCTGGGCAGTACTTC. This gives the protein CASSLDRGWAGQYF.

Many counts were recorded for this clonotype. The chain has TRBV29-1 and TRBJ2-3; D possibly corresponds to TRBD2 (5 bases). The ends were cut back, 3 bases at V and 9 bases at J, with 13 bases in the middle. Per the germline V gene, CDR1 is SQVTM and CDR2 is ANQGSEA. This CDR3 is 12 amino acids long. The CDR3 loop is CSVETLGGTQYF. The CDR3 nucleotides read TGCAGCGTTGAGACTCTAGGCGGGACGCAGTATTTT.

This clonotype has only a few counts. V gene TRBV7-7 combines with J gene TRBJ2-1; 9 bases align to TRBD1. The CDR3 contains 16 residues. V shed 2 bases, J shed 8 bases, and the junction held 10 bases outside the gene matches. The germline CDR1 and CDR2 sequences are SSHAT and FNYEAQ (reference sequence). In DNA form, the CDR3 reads TGTGCCAGCAGCTTATCCCGGGACAGGGTATTCCATGAGCAGTTCTTC. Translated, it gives CASSLSRDRVFHEQFF.

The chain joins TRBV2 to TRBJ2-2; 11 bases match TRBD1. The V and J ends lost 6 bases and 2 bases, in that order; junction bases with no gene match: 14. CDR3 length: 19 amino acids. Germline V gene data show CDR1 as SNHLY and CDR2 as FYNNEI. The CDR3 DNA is TGTGCCAGCAGGTCCGGACAGGGGGCATCTTTATACAACACCGGGGAGCTGTTTTTT. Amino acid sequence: CASRSGQGASLYNTGELFF.